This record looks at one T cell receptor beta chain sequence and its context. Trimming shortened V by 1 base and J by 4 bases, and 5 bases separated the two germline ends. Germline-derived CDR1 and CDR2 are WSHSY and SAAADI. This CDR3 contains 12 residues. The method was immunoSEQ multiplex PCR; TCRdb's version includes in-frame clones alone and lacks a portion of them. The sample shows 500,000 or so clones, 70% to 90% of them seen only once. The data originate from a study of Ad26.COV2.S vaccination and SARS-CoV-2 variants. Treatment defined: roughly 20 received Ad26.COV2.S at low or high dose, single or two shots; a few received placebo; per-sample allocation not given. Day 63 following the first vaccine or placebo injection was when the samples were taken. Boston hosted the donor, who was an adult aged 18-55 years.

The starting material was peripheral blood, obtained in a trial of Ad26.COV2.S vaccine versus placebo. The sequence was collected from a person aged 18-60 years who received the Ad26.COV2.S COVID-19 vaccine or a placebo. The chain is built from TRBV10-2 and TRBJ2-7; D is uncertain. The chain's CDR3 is CASSELRYEQYF. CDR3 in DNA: TGCGCCAGCAGTGAGTTGCGTTACGAGCAGTACTTC.